Included here is one T cell receptor beta chain sequence, with context. Original handling: Nucleated cell counts were estimated from reference gene primer amplification. Sequenced by immunoSEQ multiplex PCR; TCRdb stores in-frame clones only, minus some. Clone size and the V and J calls come from that table; the DNA yielded D and trimming. The sample shows about 410,000 clones, around 86% of them seen only once. Trimming took off 4 bases at V and 4 bases at J, with 11 bases between the two ends. CDR1 SGHRS and CDR2 YFSETQ come from the germline V gene. The CDR3 totals 14 residues. This sample is part of a study of blood T cell repertoires in COVID-19.

The chain is built from TRBV5-1 and TRBJ1-4, with D possibly TRBD1 on 6 matching bases. The sequenced material came from peripheral blood. The TCR originated in a woman aged 30 to 39 with active or convalescent COVID-19. Written as DNA, the CDR3 is TGCGCCAGCAGCCTGGACAGCGGTAATGAAAAACTGTTTTTT. It yields the protein CASSLDSGNEKLFF.